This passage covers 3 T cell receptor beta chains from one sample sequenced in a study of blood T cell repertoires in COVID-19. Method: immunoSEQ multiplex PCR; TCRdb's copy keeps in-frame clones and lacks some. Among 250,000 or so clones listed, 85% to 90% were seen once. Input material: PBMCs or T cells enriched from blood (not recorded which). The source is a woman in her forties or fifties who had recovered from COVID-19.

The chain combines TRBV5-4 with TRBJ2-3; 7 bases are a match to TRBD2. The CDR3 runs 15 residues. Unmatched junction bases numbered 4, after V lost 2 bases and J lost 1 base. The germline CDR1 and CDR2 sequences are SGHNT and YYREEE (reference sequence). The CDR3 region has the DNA TGTGCCAGCAGCTTAGGAGGGAGGGGCACAGATACGCAGTATTTT. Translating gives CASSLGGRGTDTQYF.

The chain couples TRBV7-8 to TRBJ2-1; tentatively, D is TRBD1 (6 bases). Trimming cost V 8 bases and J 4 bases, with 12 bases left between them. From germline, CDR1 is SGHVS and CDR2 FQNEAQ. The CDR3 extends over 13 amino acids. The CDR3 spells CASRQVGYNEQFF. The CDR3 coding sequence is TGTGCCAGCCGACAGGTGGGATACAATGAGCAGTTCTTC.

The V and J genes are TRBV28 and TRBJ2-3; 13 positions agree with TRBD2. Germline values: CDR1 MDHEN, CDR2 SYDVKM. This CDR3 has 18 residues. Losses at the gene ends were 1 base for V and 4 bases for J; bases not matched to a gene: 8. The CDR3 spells CASSLFGTSGIRSDTQYF. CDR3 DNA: TGTGCCAGCAGTTTATTTGGGACTAGCGGGATTCGGTCAGATACGCAGTATTTT.